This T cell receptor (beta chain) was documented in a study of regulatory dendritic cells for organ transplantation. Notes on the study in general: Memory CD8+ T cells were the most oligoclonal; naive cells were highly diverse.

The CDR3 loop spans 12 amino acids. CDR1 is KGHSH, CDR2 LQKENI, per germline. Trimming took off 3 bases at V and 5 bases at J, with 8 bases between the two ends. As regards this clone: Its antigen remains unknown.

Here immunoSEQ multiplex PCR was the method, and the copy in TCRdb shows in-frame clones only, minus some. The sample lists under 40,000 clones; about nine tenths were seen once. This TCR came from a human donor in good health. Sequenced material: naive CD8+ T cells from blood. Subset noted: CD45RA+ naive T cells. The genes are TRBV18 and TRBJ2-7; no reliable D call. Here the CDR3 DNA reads TGTGCCAGCTCACCGAATCAGGACGAGCAGTACTTC. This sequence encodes CASSPNQDEQYF.